What follows describes a single TCR beta chain. Some clones are missing from TCRdb's copy, which holds only in-frame ones; the method was immunoSEQ multiplex PCR. Of 100,000 to 150,000 clones in the sample, about 89% were seen once. This sample was included in a study of blood T cell repertoires in COVID-19. Germline V CDR1 and CDR2: SGHTA, FQGNSA. V was pared by 5 bases and J by 4 bases, with 4 bases of the junction left unmatched. The CDR3 is 13 amino acids. This chain connects TRBV7-2 to TRBJ2-7; 8 nucleotides agree with TRBD2. The sequence was collected from a man aged 45-65 years with active or convalescent COVID-19. Source material: peripheral blood. CDR3 nucleotide sequence: TGTGCCAGCAGCCTTAGCGGGAAATACGAGCAGTACTTC. It codes for CASSLSGKYEQYF.